What follows are 20 T cell receptor beta chains derived from one specimen sequenced in a study of patients and donors after allogeneic stem cell transplantation (dated by TCRdb to 2018 to 2020). Receptor libraries were prepared by RT-PCR. TCRdb shows the sequencer as NextSeq 550. TCRdb handled the public reads itself, with Q25 trimming in fastp and clone calling in MiXCR, and kept productive beta chains. CDR3 protein sequences are deduplicated, and each keeps its most common genes and DNA. In all, the sample holds 900,000 to 1,000,000 distinct CDR3 sequences, and around 17% of those were seen once. The ten largest clones capture under 6.5% of the sample. Sequences were obtained from blood, either unsorted or a sorted T cell fraction (not recorded which). The receptors were gathered from a human donor who was either an allogeneic HSCT recipient or a stem cell or donor lymphocyte infusion donor (not recorded which). It is not recorded whose cells these are; they may come from a transplant donor.

In nucleotides, the CDR3 is TGTGCCAGCAGCTTATCAGGGCTTGGAAACACCATATATTTT. Protein sequence: CASSLSGLGNTIYF. The rearrangement joins TRBV7-9 to TRBJ1-3, with TRBD1 as a possible D gene (5 bases). Germline CDR1 SEHNR, CDR2 FQNEAQ (reference sequence). The CDR3 consists of 14 residues. V gave up 2 bases and J gave up 3 bases, with 8 bases separating them.

The J gene is TRBJ1-2, the V gene TRBV11-3, with D hard to call. This CDR3 spans 12 amino acids. Trimming took off 5 bases at V and 8 bases at J, with 12 bases between the two ends. The germline V gene has CDR1 SGHNT and CDR2 YENEEA. The CDR3 bases are TGTGCCAGCAGCCACGGAGTAGTGGGCTACACCTTC. Its translation: CASSHGVVGYTF. Together with reference TRBV11-3 and TRBJ1-2, the CDR3 gives the full variable domain: EAGVVQSPRYKIIEKKQPVAFWCNPISGHNTLYWYLQNLGQGPELLIRYENEEAVDDSQLPKDRFSAERLKGVDSTLKIQPAELGDSAVYLCASSHGVVGYTFGSGTRLTVV.

This clonotype was recorded a few times. This chain uses TRBV6-2 or TRBV6-3 with TRBJ2-3, with unresolved D. V gave up 4 bases and J gave up 3 bases, with 14 bases separating them. CDR1 is MNHEY, CDR2 SVGEGT, per germline. The CDR3 runs 15 residues. CDR3 DNA: TGTGCCAGCAGTTGGCGAGGAGTCGGGACAGATACGCAGTATTTT. Translation gives CASSWRGVGTDTQYF.

J is TRBJ2-7 and V is TRBV21-1. TRBV21-1 counts as a pseudogene. This CDR3 has 13 residues. The CDR3 DNA reads as TGTGCCAGCGGAAGCGGGAACTCCTACGAGCAGTACTTC. It encodes CASGSGNSYEQYF.

This clonotype occurred a few times. V gene TRBV7-9 combines with J gene TRBJ2-3; D uncertain. Between the trimmed V and J ends, which lost 7 bases and 0 bases, there was a span of 14 bases. The CDR3 loop spans 15 amino acids. Germline V gene lookup returns CDR1 SEHNR and CDR2 FQNEAQ (reference sequence). The CDR3 loop reads CASNTGQSSTDTQYF. The CDR3 DNA sequence: TGTGCCAGCAACACCGGGCAGTCTAGCACAGATACGCAGTATTTT.

This chain uses TRBV14 with TRBJ2-1, with D tentatively TRBD1 or TRBD2 (5 bases each). CDR1 and CDR2 (germline): SGHDN, FVKESK. The ends were cut back, 0 bases at V and 9 bases at J, with 6 bases in the middle. The CDR3 contains 12 residues. CDR3 DNA sequence: TGTGCCAGCAGCCAAGATGGGGGTGAGCAGTTCTTC. Residues: CASSQDGGEQFF.

The chain couples TRBV29-1 to TRBJ2-2; 9 bases are a match to TRBD1. After removal of 6 bases from V and 15 bases from J, the junction contained 14 bases not matched to a gene. This CDR3 is built from 13 residues. Germline loops: CDR1 SQVTM, CDR2 ANQGSEA. Here the CDR3 DNA reads TGCAGCGTAACCGACAGGGGGGGCCCCGGTTTGTTTTTT. Translating gives CSVTDRGGPGLFF.

The rearrangement links TRBV20-1 to TRBJ2-6; the match to TRBD1 covers 12 bases. V lost 5 bases to trimming and J lost 4 bases; unmatched junction nucleotides: 9. This CDR3 has 17 residues. CDR1 is DFQATT and CDR2 is SNEGSKA in the germline V gene (reference sequence). Here the CDR3 DNA reads TGCAGTGCTCCTTCCCGGGACAGGGGGCCCGGGGCCAACGTCCTGACTTTC. It specifies CSAPSRDRGPGANVLTF.

The rearrangement joins TRBV3-1 to TRBJ1-5; tentative D call: TRBD1 (6 bases). Between the trimmed V and J ends, which lost 4 bases and 8 bases, there was a span of 15 bases. The CDR3 contains 14 residues. Germline-derived CDR1 and CDR2 are LGHDT and YNNKEL (reference sequence). Written as DNA, the CDR3 is TGTGCCAGCAGCCGGAAGGTCAGGGGTGAGCCCCAGCATTTT. It codes for CASSRKVRGEPQHF.

This clonotype was counted many times. This chain links TRBV6-6 with TRBJ1-1, with 8 positions matching TRBD1. The V gene end was trimmed by 7 bases and the J gene end by 10 bases; junction bases not matched to a gene: 5. Per the germline V gene, CDR1 is MNHNY and CDR2 is SVGAGI (reference sequence). This CDR3 is 11 amino acids long. CDR3 residues: CASTQTGVAFF. The CDR3 DNA is TGTGCCAGCACCCAGACAGGGGTAGCTTTCTTT.

The rearrangement joins TRBV6-6 to TRBJ2-5; D gene uncertain. The V end lost 8 bases, the J end lost 3 bases, and 10 bases lay between the germline ends. The length of the CDR3 is 12 residues. CDR1 and CDR2 from the germline V gene are MNHNY and SVGAGI (reference sequence). The CDR3 DNA is TGTGCCAGCGGGCTGAACGAAGAGACCCAGTACTTC. This translates into CASGLNEETQYF.

This clonotype occurred a few times. This chain uses TRBV20-1 with TRBJ2-7, with 11 positions matching TRBD2. Germline V gene lookup returns CDR1 DFQATT and CDR2 SNEGSKA (reference sequence). V lost 2 bases, J lost 7 bases, and 7 bases stayed unmatched. This CDR3 has 14 amino acids. In DNA, the CDR3 is TGCAGTGCTAGAACTAGCGGGAGTTGGTTGGAGCAGTACTTC. This codes for CSARTSGSWLEQYF.

The V call is TRBV24-1, the J call TRBJ2-3; 7 bases agree with TRBD2. V was clipped by 4 bases and J by 1 base; unmatched bases: 4. Germline V lookup: CDR1 KGHDR, CDR2 SFDVKD. This CDR3 contains 15 residues. The chain's CDR3 is CATSESGIGTDTQYF. The CDR3 DNA reads TGTGCCACCAGTGAGAGCGGGATTGGCACAGATACGCAGTATTTT.

This clonotype has just a few counts. The chain links TRBV27 to TRBJ2-1; TRBD1 might be the D (6 bases). The CDR3 sequence is 18 residues long. Germline V gene lookup returns CDR1 MNHEY and CDR2 SMNVEV (reference sequence). Trimming stripped 4 bases from V and 0 bases from J, with 19 bases between. The chain's CDR3 is CASSSLSLQGPSYNEQFF. In DNA, the CDR3 is TGTGCCAGCAGTTCATTATCATTACAGGGCCCCTCCTACAATGAGCAGTTCTTC.

This clonotype has more than one count but fewer than ten. The gene calls are TRBV19 and TRBJ2-7; D is undetermined. Trimming removed 3 bases from V and 5 bases from J, with 11 bases in between. This CDR3 is built from 13 residues. Germline values: CDR1 LNHDA, CDR2 SQIVND (reference sequence). CDR3 region: CASSMKGPDEQYF. The CDR3 coding sequence is TGTGCCAGTAGTATGAAAGGGCCTGACGAGCAGTACTTC.

This clonotype was observed a few times. The chain links TRBV3-1 to TRBJ2-2; TRBD2 aligns across 10 bases. The trim removed 6 bases at V and 6 bases at J, leaving 10 bases unmatched. CDR1 is LGHDT, CDR2 YNNKEL, per germline (reference sequence). The CDR3 sequence is 16 residues long. DNA for the CDR3: TGTGCCAGCAGTCGCCCTAGCGGGAGTAACTCCGGGGAGCTGTTTTTT. It codes for CASSRPSGSNSGELFF. The whole variable domain, filled in from reference TRBV3-1 and TRBJ2-2, reads DTAVSQTPKYLVTQMGNDKSIKCEQNLGHDTMYWYKQDSKKFLKIMFSYNNKELIINETVPNRFSPKSPDKAHLNLHINSLELGDSAVYFCASSRPSGSNSGELFFGEGSRLTVL.

V gene TRBV6-1 combines with J gene TRBJ2-5; D is undetermined. V was pared by 8 bases and J by 1 base, with 14 bases between. The CDR3 is 14 residues long. CDR1 is MNHNS, CDR2 SASEGT, per germline. The CDR3 region is CASAAAASQETQYF. CDR3 DNA: TGTGCCAGCGCGGCGGCAGCGTCCCAAGAGACCCAGTACTTC.

Only a few counts were recorded for this clonotype. The chain joins TRBV7-3 to TRBJ2-3; TRBD1 agrees at 8 bases. J lost 3 bases, V lost 0 bases, and 5 bases had no gene match. Germline values: CDR1 SGHTA, CDR2 FQGTGA. This CDR3 has 16 amino acids. The CDR3 coding sequence is TGTGCCAGCAGCTTAACTAGCGACAGGGGAACAGATACGCAGTATTTT. It encodes CASSLTSDRGTDTQYF. Variable domain in full (rest from reference TRBV7-3 and TRBJ2-3): GAGVSQTPSNKVTEKGKYVELRCDPISGHTALYWYRQSLGQGPEFLIYFQGTGAADDSGLPNDRFFAVRPEGSVSTLKIQRTERGDSAVYLCASSLTSDRGTDTQYFGPGTRLTVL.

The table lists this clonotype with many counts. One end of the junction is discordant with germline, which a read error may explain. This chain links TRBV5-1 with TRBJ2-7; D is ambiguous. In germline, CDR1 is SGHRS, CDR2 YFSETQ. This CDR3 has 12 amino acids. CDR3 nucleotides: TGTGCCAGCAGCTTAGACGGCTACGAGCAGTACTTC. This translates into CASSLDGYEQYF. Full variable domain (outside the CDR3, taken from reference TRBV5-1 and TRBJ2-7): KAGVTQTPRYLIKTRGQQVTLSCSPISGHRSVSWYQQTPGQGLQFLFEYFSETQRNKGNFPGRFSGRQFSNSRSEMNVSTLELGDSALYLCASSLDGYEQYFGPGTRLTVT.

The chain combines TRBV5-1 with TRBJ1-1, with 10 bases aligning to TRBD1. The CDR3 is 15 amino acids. With V trimmed by 1 base and J by 7 bases, 7 bases remained unmatched. Germline assignment: CDR1 SGHRS and CDR2 YFSETQ. The CDR3 region is CASSLRRDRGLEAFF. CDR3 sequence (DNA): TGCGCCAGCAGCTTGCGACGGGACAGGGGTCTTGAAGCTTTCTTT.